The next 9 T cell receptor beta chains were all read from a single sample in a study of blood T cell repertoires in COVID-19. TCRdb's table, derived via immunoSEQ multiplex PCR, lists solely in-frame clones and lacks some. The repertoire includes about 180,000 clones, 75% to 90% of them detected once, and about 8.3% sits in the top ten. The sequencing input was peripheral blood. These receptors were obtained from a woman in her 70s with COVID-19, enrolled during active disease.

The chain has TRBV7-9 and TRBJ2-1; 14 bases fit TRBD2. This CDR3 region has 15 residues. Trimming at V came to 4 bases and at J to 15 bases, leaving 11 bases not matched to a gene. Germline loops: CDR1 SEHNR, CDR2 FQNEAQ (reference sequence). The CDR3 nucleotides are TGTGCCAGCAGCTACCCGGGACTAGCGGGAGTTCTTCCGTTCTTC. This translates into CASSYPGLAGVLPFF.

This rearrangement joins TRBV27 to TRBJ2-7; 12 positions match TRBD2. This CDR3 has 14 amino acids. Germline assignment: CDR1 MNHEY and CDR2 SMNVEV (reference sequence). V lost 7 bases and J lost 5; bases outside the gene matches: 6. This CDR3 reads CASTLLAGGHEQYF. For the CDR3, the DNA is TGTGCCAGCACCTTACTAGCGGGAGGCCACGAGCAGTACTTC.

J is TRBJ1-2 and V is TRBV29-1, with 8 positions matching TRBD1. The length of the CDR3 is 15 residues. J gave up 4 bases and V 2 bases, and 9 bases lay outside the gene matches. Germline V CDR1 and CDR2: SQVTM, ANQGSEA. The CDR3 region has the DNA TGCAGCGTTGAACAGGGGGCGGTAAATATCTATGGCTACACCTTC. It specifies CSVEQGAVNIYGYTF.

The chain links TRBV9 to TRBJ1-1; possible D gene TRBD1, 5 bases. Trimming cost V 4 bases and J 6 bases, with 19 bases left between them. CDR1 is SGDLS and CDR2 is YYNGEE in the germline V gene. This CDR3 has 15 residues. This CDR3 reads CASSLGVRGEAEAFF. CDR3 coding DNA: TGTGCCAGCAGCCTAGGGGTCCGGGGGGAAGCTGAAGCTTTCTTT. The variable domain in full, with the rest retrieved from reference TRBV9 and TRBJ1-1, is DSGVTQTPKHLITATGQRVTLRCSPRSGDLSVYWYQQSLDQGLQFLIQYYNGEERAKGNILERFSAQQFPDLHSELNLSSLELGDSALYFCASSLGVRGEAEAFFGQGTRLTVV.

V usage is TRBV7-2 and J usage is TRBJ1-1; D perhaps matches TRBD1 (6 bases). V shed 2 bases and J shed 3 bases, with 10 bases lying between them. The CDR3 is made up of 14 amino acids. CDR1 and CDR2 (germline): SGHTA, FQGNSA. This chain's CDR3 is CASSLTRGHTEAFF. The DNA of the CDR3 is TGTGCCAGCAGCTTAACCAGGGGACACACTGAAGCTTTCTTT.

There are a few counts of this clone. V is TRBV5-1 and J is TRBJ1-2, with a tentative D call TRBD1 (5 bases). The CDR3 covers 14 residues. Trimming stripped 1 base from V and 7 bases from J, with 14 bases between. CDR1 and CDR2 from the germline V gene are SGHRS and YFSETQ. The CDR3 bases are TGCGCCAGCAGCTTGACACCACCCGGGGGTGGCTACACCTTC. This encodes CASSLTPPGGGYTF.

V usage is TRBV5-1 and J usage is TRBJ2-3, with 15 bases matching TRBD2. CDR1 is SGHRS and CDR2 is YFSETQ in the germline V gene. Trimming cost V 2 bases and J 2 bases; bases outside gene matches: 12. The CDR3 loop spans 20 amino acids. The CDR3, as DNA: TGCGCCAGCAGCTTAGTACCCACCAGGACTAGCGGGAGGGTCACAGATACGCAGTATTTT. It codes for CASSLVPTRTSGRVTDTQYF.

CDR3 nucleotide sequence: TGTGCCAGCAGCCAACTTTCTTCCTCCTACGAGCAGTACTTC. It is translated as CASSQLSSSYEQYF. The chain couples TRBV6-2 or TRBV6-3 to TRBJ2-7; D uncertain. The V gene lost 6 bases and the J gene lost 0 bases, with 12 bases spanning the gap. CDR1 and CDR2 from the germline V gene are MNHEY and SVGEGT. This CDR3 has 14 amino acids.

The chain is built from TRBV24-1 and TRBJ2-4, with 8 bases identical to TRBD1. Unmatched junction bases numbered 4, after V lost 4 bases and J lost 0 bases. The germline V gene encodes CDR1 KGHDR and CDR2 SFDVKD. CDR3 length: 16 amino acids. DNA for the CDR3: TGTGCCACCAGTGAAGGGACAGGCGCAGCCAAAAACATTCAGTACTTC. It is translated as CATSEGTGAAKNIQYF.